These T cell receptor beta chains were read from a single sample in a study of blood T cell repertoires in COVID-19. Only in-frame clones appear in the TCRdb table, and some are missing; sequencing was by immunoSEQ multiplex PCR. Of 350,000 or so clones listed, roughly nine tenths are singletons. Source material: peripheral blood. The receptors shown here come from a woman aged 55-70 years with COVID-19, enrolled during active disease. Each CDR3 is given with its conserved first and last residue. Each record gives: D gene, J gene, CDR3 length, V gene, clone size, CDR3 DNA, CDR3 protein. The D gene is left open where the match is weak. Some rows have no size entry. The others give once, few or many, or a class for an expanded clone.

d_call: .; j_call: TRBJ2-7; cdr3_length: 17; v_call: TRBV28; clone_size: once; cdr3_nt: TGTGCCAGCAGTTCCCTCCCTAGGGGGTGGAAGGTCTACGAGCAGTACTTC; cdr3_aa: CASSSLPRGWKVYEQYF
d_call: TRBD1; j_call: TRBJ1-6; cdr3_length: 15; v_call: TRBV4-2; clone_size: .; cdr3_nt: TGTGCCAGCAGCCCGACAGGGCTGAATAATTCACCCCTCCACTTT; cdr3_aa: CASSPTGLNNSPLHF
d_call: TRBD1; j_call: TRBJ2-2; cdr3_length: 18; v_call: TRBV10-3; clone_size: once; cdr3_nt: TGTGCCATCAGTGAGCCCTATGGGACAGGGGTGAACACCGGGGAGCTGTTTTTT; cdr3_aa: CAISEPYGTGVNTGELFF
d_call: .; j_call: TRBJ1-1; cdr3_length: 12; v_call: TRBV5-1; clone_size: .; cdr3_nt: TGCGCCAGCAGCCCACAGGGAACTGAAGCTTTCTTT; cdr3_aa: CASSPQGTEAFF
d_call: TRBD1; j_call: TRBJ2-1; cdr3_length: 15; v_call: TRBV5-4; clone_size: .; cdr3_nt: TGTGCCAGCAGCCCCCGGGACAGGGGGCTAGGTGAGCAGTTCTTC; cdr3_aa: CASSPRDRGLGEQFF
d_call: .; j_call: TRBJ1-1; cdr3_length: 13; v_call: TRBV7-8; clone_size: .; cdr3_nt: TGTGCCAGCAGCTTAGCTATGGGCAGCGAAGCTTTCTTT; cdr3_aa: CASSLAMGSEAFF
d_call: TRBD2; j_call: TRBJ2-7; cdr3_length: 14; v_call: TRBV7-3; clone_size: .; cdr3_nt: TGTGCCAGCAGCTCTGGACTAGCGGGGGGGCGGCAGTACTTC; cdr3_aa: CASSSGLAGGRQYF
d_call: .; j_call: TRBJ2-1; cdr3_length: 14; v_call: TRBV4-1; clone_size: .; cdr3_nt: TGCGCCAGCAGCCAACTTAGCTCCTACAATGAGCAGTTCTTC; cdr3_aa: CASSQLSSYNEQFF
d_call: .; j_call: TRBJ1-5; cdr3_length: 14; v_call: TRBV3-1/TRBV3-2; clone_size: .; cdr3_nt: TGTGCCAGCAGCCAAGCGGGGGGCAATCAGCCCCAGCATTTT; cdr3_aa: CASSQAGGNQPQHF
d_call: TRBD1; j_call: TRBJ1-5; cdr3_length: 16; v_call: TRBV6-1; clone_size: .; cdr3_nt: TGTGCCAGCAGTGTTGGAGGGGGACAGCTCCGGCGGCCCCAGCATTTT; cdr3_aa: CASSVGGGQLRRPQHF
d_call: .; j_call: TRBJ1-2; cdr3_length: 14; v_call: TRBV4-1; clone_size: .; cdr3_nt: TGCGCCAGCAGCCAAGATAGGAGGAGCTATGGCTACACCTTC; cdr3_aa: CASSQDRRSYGYTF
d_call: TRBD1; j_call: TRBJ1-5; cdr3_length: 15; v_call: TRBV30; clone_size: once; cdr3_nt: TGTGCCTGGGGACTACGGGACAGGTACAATCAGCCCCAGCATTTT; cdr3_aa: CAWGLRDRYNQPQHF
d_call: .; j_call: TRBJ2-1; cdr3_length: 17; v_call: TRBV7-6; clone_size: .; cdr3_nt: TGTGCCAGCAGCGAGGGGGCTAGCGGGTACGTTACGAATGAGCAGTTCTTC; cdr3_aa: CASSEGASGYVTNEQFF
d_call: .; j_call: TRBJ1-1; cdr3_length: 13; v_call: TRBV7-2; clone_size: .; cdr3_nt: TGTGCCAGCAGCCTCGGAGGGGACACTGAAGCTTTCTTT; cdr3_aa: CASSLGGDTEAFF
d_call: .; j_call: TRBJ1-5; cdr3_length: 13; v_call: TRBV15; clone_size: .; cdr3_nt: TGTGCCACCAGACCGACAGGTAATCAGCCCCAGCATTTT; cdr3_aa: CATRPTGNQPQHF
d_call: TRBD2; j_call: TRBJ2-7; cdr3_length: 14; v_call: TRBV5-1; clone_size: .; cdr3_nt: TGCGCCAGCAGCTTGGGGGAGGGGCCGGTCGAGCAGTACTTC; cdr3_aa: CASSLGEGPVEQYF
d_call: .; j_call: TRBJ2-1; cdr3_length: 15; v_call: TRBV11-3; clone_size: once; cdr3_nt: TGTGCCAGCAGCAAAGGGGGTGGTTCCTACAATGAGCAGTTCTTC; cdr3_aa: CASSKGGGSYNEQFF
d_call: .; j_call: TRBJ1-2; cdr3_length: 13; v_call: TRBV12-3/TRBV12-4; clone_size: .; cdr3_nt: TGTGCCAGCAGTTTGCGGCAGGGCTATGGCTACACCTTC; cdr3_aa: CASSLRQGYGYTF
d_call: .; j_call: TRBJ1-3; cdr3_length: 17; v_call: TRBV15; clone_size: .; cdr3_nt: TGTGCCACCAGCAGAGAACGGGTGCGCAGCACTGGAAACACCATATATTTT; cdr3_aa: CATSRERVRSTGNTIYF
d_call: TRBD1; j_call: TRBJ1-3; cdr3_length: 14; v_call: TRBV6-5; clone_size: .; cdr3_nt: TGTGCCAGCACCAGGGACAGCTCTGGAAACACCATATATTTT; cdr3_aa: CASTRDSSGNTIYF
d_call: .; j_call: TRBJ1-6; cdr3_length: 15; v_call: TRBV19; clone_size: .; cdr3_nt: TGTGCCAGTAGTATTCGGACTGACTATAATTCACCCCTCCACTTT; cdr3_aa: CASSIRTDYNSPLHF
d_call: .; j_call: TRBJ2-3; cdr3_length: 15; v_call: TRBV10-2; clone_size: .; cdr3_nt: TGCGCCAGCACTCTCACTAGTGATAACACAGATACGCAGTATTTT; cdr3_aa: CASTLTSDNTDTQYF
d_call: TRBD1; j_call: TRBJ1-1; cdr3_length: 16; v_call: TRBV7-9; clone_size: .; cdr3_nt: TGTGCCAGCAGCTTAGCAGGGGGCCGAAGGAACACTGAAGCTTTCTTT; cdr3_aa: CASSLAGGRRNTEAFF
d_call: .; j_call: TRBJ1-4; cdr3_length: 17; v_call: TRBV15; clone_size: .; cdr3_nt: TGTGCCACCAGCAGAGTTCAGGGCCCACGGGGGAATGAAAAACTGTTTTTT; cdr3_aa: CATSRVQGPRGNEKLFF
d_call: .; j_call: TRBJ2-3; cdr3_length: 13; v_call: TRBV5-1; clone_size: .; cdr3_nt: TGCGCCAGCGGAGAGGTTGGCACAGATACGCAGTATTTT; cdr3_aa: CASGEVGTDTQYF
d_call: .; j_call: TRBJ2-1; cdr3_length: 15; v_call: TRBV7-2; clone_size: .; cdr3_nt: TGTGCCAGCAGCTTAGTTGATAGCAGATACAATGAGCAGTTCTTC; cdr3_aa: CASSLVDSRYNEQFF
d_call: .; j_call: TRBJ2-1; cdr3_length: 14; v_call: TRBV16; clone_size: once; cdr3_nt: TGTGCCAGCAGCCAAGGGCAGGGGCCCAATGAGCAGTTCTTC; cdr3_aa: CASSQGQGPNEQFF
d_call: TRBD1; j_call: TRBJ2-7; cdr3_length: 15; v_call: TRBV10-2; clone_size: .; cdr3_nt: TGCGCCAGCAAATGGTTGGCAGGGGGCCCCTACGAGCAGTACTTC; cdr3_aa: CASKWLAGGPYEQYF
d_call: .; j_call: TRBJ1-5; cdr3_length: 19; v_call: TRBV12-5; clone_size: .; cdr3_nt: TGTGCTAGTGGTTTGGCGACAGGTGGGATACCACTTAGCAATCAGCCCCAGCATTTT; cdr3_aa: CASGLATGGIPLSNQPQHF
d_call: TRBD1; j_call: TRBJ1-1; cdr3_length: 16; v_call: TRBV18; clone_size: .; cdr3_nt: TGTGCCAGCTCACGTTCGTTAGGGACAGTGAACACTGAAGCTTTCTTT; cdr3_aa: CASSRSLGTVNTEAFF
d_call: TRBD1; j_call: TRBJ2-2; cdr3_length: 15; v_call: TRBV19; clone_size: .; cdr3_nt: TGTGCCAGTAAGCCCCGGGACAGGGAGGCCGGGGAGCTGTTTTTT; cdr3_aa: CASKPRDREAGELFF
d_call: TRBD1; j_call: TRBJ1-4; cdr3_length: 15; v_call: TRBV5-5; clone_size: .; cdr3_nt: TGTGCCAGCAGCACCTCCGGGACAGTAATTGAAAAACTGTTTTTT; cdr3_aa: CASSTSGTVIEKLFF
d_call: .; j_call: TRBJ1-1; cdr3_length: 11; v_call: TRBV19; clone_size: once; cdr3_nt: TGTGCCAGCACCAGAACAGGGGAAGCTTTCTTT; cdr3_aa: CASTRTGEAFF
d_call: .; j_call: TRBJ2-7; cdr3_length: 14; v_call: TRBV6-4; clone_size: .; cdr3_nt: TGTGCCAGCAGAGTAGACAGGCAACCCTACGAGCAGTACTTC; cdr3_aa: CASRVDRQPYEQYF
d_call: .; j_call: TRBJ1-1; cdr3_length: 12; v_call: TRBV12-5; clone_size: few; cdr3_nt: TGTGCTAGTGGTCAAGGAGGCACTGAAGCTTTCTTT; cdr3_aa: CASGQGGTEAFF
d_call: .; j_call: TRBJ1-4; cdr3_length: 15; v_call: TRBV25-1; clone_size: .; cdr3_nt: TGTGCCAGCAGCCTCTCCGGGGGTAACAGTGAAAAACTGTTTTTT; cdr3_aa: CASSLSGGNSEKLFF
d_call: .; j_call: TRBJ2-7; cdr3_length: 14; v_call: TRBV27; clone_size: .; cdr3_nt: TGTGCCAGCAGTTTAGGGGCAGGGGTTGGGGAGCAGTACTTC; cdr3_aa: CASSLGAGVGEQYF
d_call: TRBD1; j_call: TRBJ1-2; cdr3_length: 13; v_call: TRBV7-9; clone_size: .; cdr3_nt: TGTGCCAGCAGCTTTTCAGGGGGTTTTGGCTACACCTTC; cdr3_aa: CASSFSGGFGYTF
d_call: .; j_call: TRBJ1-5; cdr3_length: 14; v_call: TRBV28; clone_size: .; cdr3_nt: TGTGCCAGCAGTTTTCGAGTCCGCAATCAGCCCCAGCATTTT; cdr3_aa: CASSFRVRNQPQHF
d_call: .; j_call: TRBJ1-2; cdr3_length: 15; v_call: TRBV4-2; clone_size: .; cdr3_nt: TGTGCCAGCAGCCAAGAGGGGCCAGAGATCTATGGCTACACCTTC; cdr3_aa: CASSQEGPEIYGYTF
d_call: .; j_call: TRBJ1-2; cdr3_length: 15; v_call: TRBV5-4; clone_size: .; cdr3_nt: TGTGCCAGCAGCTTTACGGGAGCCGTTAACTATGGCTACACCTTC; cdr3_aa: CASSFTGAVNYGYTF
d_call: .; j_call: TRBJ2-7; cdr3_length: 12; v_call: TRBV10-3; clone_size: .; cdr3_nt: TGTGCCATCAGGAAACCAGGGAACGAGCAGTACTTC; cdr3_aa: CAIRKPGNEQYF
d_call: TRBD1; j_call: TRBJ1-4; cdr3_length: 15; v_call: TRBV19; clone_size: .; cdr3_nt: TGTGCCAGTAGTATCCGGACAGGGGGAGAAGAAAAACTGTTTTTT; cdr3_aa: CASSIRTGGEEKLFF
d_call: .; j_call: TRBJ1-4; cdr3_length: 14; v_call: TRBV3-1/TRBV3-2; clone_size: .; cdr3_nt: TGTGCCAGCAGCCAAGGGGGCGCGGGGGAAAAACTGTTTTTT; cdr3_aa: CASSQGGAGEKLFF
d_call: TRBD2; j_call: TRBJ2-5; cdr3_length: 16; v_call: TRBV3-1/TRBV3-2; clone_size: .; cdr3_nt: TGTGCCAGCAGCCAAGATAGCGGGGGGGCTAGGGAGACCCAGTACTTC; cdr3_aa: CASSQDSGGARETQYF
d_call: .; j_call: TRBJ1-1; cdr3_length: 13; v_call: TRBV19; clone_size: few; cdr3_nt: TGTGCCACCTCATCTCAGGGGAACACTGAAGCTTTCTTT; cdr3_aa: CATSSQGNTEAFF
d_call: .; j_call: TRBJ1-5; cdr3_length: 13; v_call: TRBV7-9; clone_size: .; cdr3_nt: TGTGCCAGCAGCTTAATGCTGCAGGGCAGCTTGCATTTT; cdr3_aa: CASSLMLQGSLHF
d_call: .; j_call: TRBJ1-1; cdr3_length: 14; v_call: TRBV7-2; clone_size: .; cdr3_nt: TGTGCCAGCAGCCGCCAGGCGGGGAACACTGAAGCTTTCTTT; cdr3_aa: CASSRQAGNTEAFF
d_call: TRBD1; j_call: TRBJ1-1; cdr3_length: 14; v_call: TRBV9; clone_size: once; cdr3_nt: TGTGCCAGCAGCCCGGGGACAGGGAGCGTTGAGGCTTTCTTT; cdr3_aa: CASSPGTGSVEAFF
d_call: .; j_call: TRBJ2-2; cdr3_length: 15; v_call: TRBV4-2; clone_size: .; cdr3_nt: TGTGCCAGCAGCCAAGGAGGGTTACAGACCGGGGAGCTGTTTTTT; cdr3_aa: CASSQGGLQTGELFF
d_call: .; j_call: TRBJ2-7; cdr3_length: 14; v_call: TRBV6-2/TRBV6-3; clone_size: .; cdr3_nt: TGTGCCAGCAGTTACACAGGCAGCTCCTACGAGCAGTACTTC; cdr3_aa: CASSYTGSSYEQYF
d_call: .; j_call: TRBJ1-2; cdr3_length: 13; v_call: TRBV2; clone_size: once; cdr3_nt: TGTGCCAGCAGTGATTCCCAGAACTATGGCTACACCTTC; cdr3_aa: CASSDSQNYGYTF
d_call: TRBD1; j_call: TRBJ1-6; cdr3_length: 13; v_call: TRBV6-6; clone_size: .; cdr3_nt: TGTGCCAGCAGTTCCAGCCGACAGGGACCCCTCCACTTT; cdr3_aa: CASSSSRQGPLHF
d_call: TRBD1; j_call: TRBJ1-6; cdr3_length: 20; v_call: TRBV15; clone_size: many; cdr3_nt: TGTGCCACCAGTACGATAGGACAGGGCGATTATAGCTCCTATAATTCACCCCTCCACTTT; cdr3_aa: CATSTIGQGDYSSYNSPLHF
d_call: .; j_call: TRBJ1-2; cdr3_length: 15; v_call: TRBV18; clone_size: .; cdr3_nt: TGTGCCAGCTCACCCGGCAGGGTCGATCCTTATGGCTACACCTTC; cdr3_aa: CASSPGRVDPYGYTF
d_call: .; j_call: TRBJ1-2; cdr3_length: 12; v_call: TRBV19; clone_size: .; cdr3_nt: TGTGCCAGTAGTAATACAGGCTATGGCTACACCTTC; cdr3_aa: CASSNTGYGYTF
d_call: TRBD2; j_call: TRBJ2-1; cdr3_length: 14; v_call: TRBV19; clone_size: .; cdr3_nt: TGTGCCAGTAGGGGGACTAGCGGCTACAATGAGCAGTTCTTC; cdr3_aa: CASRGTSGYNEQFF
d_call: .; j_call: TRBJ1-2; cdr3_length: 14; v_call: TRBV6-2/TRBV6-3; clone_size: few; cdr3_nt: TGTGCCAGCAGTTACGGCCAGGGCGGCTATGGCTACACCTTC; cdr3_aa: CASSYGQGGYGYTF
d_call: .; j_call: TRBJ2-1; cdr3_length: 13; v_call: TRBV6-5; clone_size: .; cdr3_nt: TGTGCCAGCAGTTGGGCCCGTAGGAATGAGCAGTTCTTC; cdr3_aa: CASSWARRNEQFF
d_call: TRBD1; j_call: TRBJ2-5; cdr3_length: 14; v_call: TRBV18; clone_size: .; cdr3_nt: TGTGCCAGCAAACCGGGTAGGGGGCAGGAGACCCAGTACTTC; cdr3_aa: CASKPGRGQETQYF